This record concerns one T cell receptor (beta chain) sequence. These data come from a study of early stage breast cancer tumors. V trimming: 7 bases; J trimming: 0 bases; junction bases outside the gene matches: 6. The CDR3 totals 14 residues. Germline values: CDR1 SEHNR, CDR2 FQNEAQ (reference sequence). Sequencing used immunoSEQ multiplex PCR; TCRdb keeps in-frame clones, though not all of them. The sample lists more than 65,000 clones, over 80% seen once, with 4.7% in the top ten. The clonotype was recovered from a person aged 40-50 years with breast cancer. Sequencing input: blood. The chain recombines TRBV7-9 with TRBJ2-7, with 7 bases matching TRBD1. CDR3 DNA: TGTGCCAGCATCCCGACAGGGTCCTCCTACGAGCAGTACTTC. Translating gives CASIPTGSSYEQYF.